This T cell receptor (beta chain) was identified in a study of T cell clones after liver transplantation. In the study overall: Draws occurred before transplant, before withdrawal, and after complete or failed withdrawal.

This table comes from immunoSEQ multiplex PCR, and its TCRdb copy is limited to in-frame clones, with some not included. The table includes roughly 100,000 clones, approximately 79% detected once. This CDR3 has 14 amino acids. V was pared by 6 bases and J by 0 bases, with 8 bases between. Germline V CDR1 and CDR2: SNHLY, FYNNEI. This chain uses TRBV2 with TRBJ2-2, with D uncertain. The TCR was taken from a human patient who received a liver transplant. Some T cells may possibly be graft donor cells. Sequences were derived from CD4+ T cells from blood, sampled 47 months after liver transplant. CDR3 region: CASRSGSNTGELFF. CDR3 DNA: TGTGCCAGCAGGTCTGGCTCGAACACCGGGGAGCTGTTTTTT.